These T cell receptor beta chains were read from a single sample in a study of T cell responses to AZD1222 COVID-19 vaccine. Sequenced by immunoSEQ multiplex PCR; TCRdb stores in-frame clones only, minus some. The table shows 90,000 to 120,000 clones, with about 90% occurring only once. The sample was peripheral blood, taken 28 days after the second AZD1222 dose. These TCRs come from an adult who received the AZD1222 COVID-19 vaccine. Each CDR3 is given with its conserved first and last residue. A D gene is named only where the DNA matches it firmly. Clone size, where shown, is once, few, many, or a class for clones that have expanded.

D gene	clone size	V gene	J gene	CDR3 protein	CDR3 DNA
.	.	TRBV4-3	TRBJ2-1	CASSPLPGSEQFF	TGCGCCAGCAGCCCGTTACCGGGTAGTGAGCAGTTCTTC
.	few	TRBV6-6	TRBJ1-1	CASSYGSREAFF	TGTGCCAGCAGTTACGGCAGTCGTGAAGCTTTCTTT
.	.	TRBV27	TRBJ1-2	CASSFLRGEGYTF	TGTGCCAGCAGTTTTTTAAGGGGCGAGGGCTACACCTTC
.	.	TRBV12-3/TRBV12-4	TRBJ2-2	CASSPPNTGELFF	TGTGCCAGCAGTCCCCCGAACACCGGGGAGCTGTTTTTT
.	.	TRBV4-1	TRBJ2-1	CASSQDPGPRGQFF	TGCGCCAGCAGCCAAGATCCGGGACCGCGGGGGCAGTTCTTC
.	.	TRBV7-2	TRBJ2-5	CASSQTPWGRETQYF	TGTGCCAGCAGCCAAACACCCTGGGGGCGGGAGACCCAGTACTTC
TRBD1	.	TRBV4-2	TRBJ2-3	CASSHSTGQADTQYF	TGTGCCAGCAGCCACTCGACAGGGCAGGCAGATACGCAGTATTTT
.	.	TRBV5-5	TRBJ1-5	CASSGFAAPNQPQHF	TGTGCCAGCAGTGGGTTTGCAGCCCCCAATCAGCCCCAGCATTTT
.	.	TRBV9	TRBJ2-1	CASSVGPLGDEQFF	TGTGCCAGCAGCGTAGGTCCGCTGGGGGATGAGCAGTTCTTC
TRBD2	.	TRBV30	TRBJ2-1	CAWGGLAGHNEQFF	TGTGCCTGGGGCGGGCTAGCGGGGCACAATGAGCAGTTCTTC
TRBD1	.	TRBV5-6	TRBJ1-5	CASSLGTGPQHF	TGTGCCAGCAGCTTGGGGACAGGGCCCCAGCATTTT
.	.	TRBV4-2	TRBJ1-4	CASSQNTGTTWGKLFF	TGTGCCAGCAGCCAAAACACCGGGACCACGTGGGGAAAACTGTTTTTT
.	.	TRBV7-9	TRBJ1-6	CASSLDSGNSPLHF	TGTGCCAGCAGCTTAGATTCCGGGAATTCACCCCTCCACTTT
.	.	TRBV4-3	TRBJ2-3	CASSLGSPGDTQYF	TGCGCCAGCAGTCTCGGGAGCCCGGGTGATACGCAGTATTTT
.	.	TRBV25-1	TRBJ1-1	CASRGPEAFF	TGTGCCAGCAGAGGGCCGGAAGCTTTCTTT
.	.	TRBV28	TRBJ2-7	CASSLDLKHPQAYEQYF	TGTGCCAGCAGTTTAGATTTGAAACATCCCCAAGCCTACGAGCAGTACTTC
.	few	TRBV6-5	TRBJ1-3	CASISPGGNTIYF	TGTGCCAGCATCTCCCCGGGGGGAAACACCATATATTTT
.	.	TRBV28	TRBJ1-1	CASPGAGANTEAFF	TGTGCCAGCCCCGGAGCGGGGGCGAACACTGAAGCTTTCTTT
.	.	TRBV7-2	TRBJ1-6	CASSLRPPANSPLHF	TGTGCCAGCAGCTTAAGGCCTCCCGCCAATTCACCCCTCCACTTT
TRBD1	.	TRBV3-1/TRBV3-2	TRBJ1-1	CASSRPGQGALGTEAFF	TGTGCCAGCAGCCGCCCGGGACAGGGGGCTCTGGGCACTGAAGCTTTCTTT
.	.	TRBV30	TRBJ1-6	CAWSVGGDNSPLHF	TGTGCCTGGAGTGTTGGAGGGGATAATTCACCCCTCCACTTT
.	once	TRBV4-1	TRBJ1-5	CASSQVSSNQPQHF	TGCGCCAGCAGCCAAGTCAGTAGCAATCAGCCCCAGCATTTT
.	.	TRBV19	TRBJ1-2	CASSMGSTYGYTF	TGTGCCAGTAGTATGGGGTCAACCTATGGCTACACCTTC
.	.	TRBV30	TRBJ2-7	CAWSPQQVPQYF	TGTGCCTGGAGCCCCCAACAGGTACCGCAGTACTTC
.	.	TRBV12-5	TRBJ1-1	CASGFVESAFF	TGTGCTAGTGGTTTTGTGGAGTCGGCTTTCTTT
.	.	TRBV20-1	TRBJ2-7	CSASPGPSYEQYF	TGCAGTGCTAGTCCAGGACCATCCTACGAGCAGTACTTC
TRBD1	.	TRBV5-5	TRBJ2-1	CASSLSTGGWDEQFF	TGTGCCAGCAGCCTGTCGACAGGGGGCTGGGATGAGCAGTTCTTC
TRBD2	.	TRBV6-6	TRBJ2-2	CASSYSPGGPSGELFF	TGTGCCAGCAGTTACTCCCCGGGGGGGCCCTCCGGGGAGCTGTTTTTT
.	.	TRBV5-1	TRBJ1-1	CASSLAGGREGEAFF	TGCGCCAGCAGCTTGGCCGGTGGCAGGGAGGGTGAAGCTTTCTTT
.	.	TRBV6-5	TRBJ2-2	CAKTAPELFF	TGTGCCAAAACGGCCCCGGAGCTGTTTTTT
.	.	TRBV5-6	TRBJ1-4	CASSLAIRSSPQEKLFF	TGTGCCAGCAGCTTGGCCATAAGGTCTTCTCCACAGGAAAAACTGTTTTTT
TRBD1	.	TRBV9	TRBJ2-7	CASSVGQGASYEQYF	TGTGCCAGCAGCGTAGGCCAGGGGGCCTCCTACGAGCAGTACTTC
TRBD1	.	TRBV24-1	TRBJ1-5	CATSDPGQGDQPQHF	TGTGCCACCAGTGACCCCGGACAGGGGGATCAGCCCCAGCATTTT
.	.	TRBV6-2/TRBV6-3	TRBJ2-7	CASSYSITDETAAYEQYF	TGTGCCAGCAGTTACTCGATCACTGATGAGACTGCAGCCTACGAGCAGTACTTC
TRBD1	.	TRBV5-4	TRBJ2-7	CASSFGTGVVDEQYF	TGTGCCAGCAGCTTCGGAACAGGGGTGGTGGACGAGCAGTACTTC
TRBD2	.	TRBV10-3	TRBJ2-3	CAINVERGGIGTDTQYF	TGTGCCATCAACGTCGAGCGGGGGGGAATAGGCACAGATACGCAGTATTTT
TRBD2	.	TRBV4-1	TRBJ2-2	CASSLTSGGGYTGELFF	TGCGCCAGCAGCCTGACTAGCGGGGGGGGTTACACCGGGGAGCTGTTTTTT
.	.	TRBV28	TRBJ1-5	CASTGVRARNQPQHF	TGTGCCAGCACAGGGGTAAGAGCGCGCAATCAGCCCCAGCATTTT
.	once	TRBV4-3	TRBJ1-1	CASSLGTVNTEAFF	TGCGCCAGCAGCCTGGGAACGGTGAACACTGAAGCTTTCTTT
.	.	TRBV3-1/TRBV3-2	TRBJ2-5	CASSQEVLSNGQYF	TGTGCCAGCAGCCAAGAAGTGCTATCAAATGGACAGTACTTC
.	.	TRBV30	TRBJ1-1	CAWSPGIGTTEAFF	TGTGCCTGGAGTCCCGGCATAGGGACAACTGAAGCTTTCTTT
TRBD2	.	TRBV5-1	TRBJ2-7	CASSLRTSGGNSYEQYF	TGCGCCAGCAGCTTACGGACTAGCGGGGGGAACTCCTACGAGCAGTACTTC
.	few	TRBV13	TRBJ1-1	CAGKGGNTEAFF	TGTGCCGGCAAGGGGGGGAACACTGAAGCTTTCTTT
.	.	TRBV18	TRBJ1-3	CASSPVERNTIYF	TGTGCCAGCTCACCGGTGGAAAGAAACACCATATATTTT
.	.	TRBV4-2	TRBJ1-3	CASSQEGRPGNTIYF	TGTGCCAGCAGCCAAGAGGGAAGACCCGGAAACACCATATATTTT
.	once	TRBV25-1	TRBJ2-2	CASSDTSPGNTGELFF	TGTGCCAGCAGTGACACCTCACCGGGGAACACCGGGGAGCTGTTTTTT
TRBD2	once	TRBV7-2	TRBJ2-1	CASSLAQAGSYNEQFF	TGTGCCAGCAGCTTAGCGCAAGCGGGGTCCTACAATGAGCAGTTCTTC
.	.	TRBV29-1	TRBJ2-1	CSVDKAGSPNEQFF	TGCAGCGTTGATAAGGCAGGGTCCCCCAATGAGCAGTTCTTC
.	.	TRBV5-4	TRBJ1-2	CASSSYGGGFGYTF	TGTGCCAGCAGTTCGTACGGGGGCGGATTTGGCTACACCTTC
.	.	TRBV11-2	TRBJ1-2	CASSLESYGYTF	TGTGCCAGCAGCTTAGAAAGCTATGGCTACACCTTC
.	.	TRBV12-3/TRBV12-4	TRBJ1-2	CASSPVGNYGYTF	TGTGCCAGCAGCCCAGTTGGGAACTATGGCTACACCTTC
.	.	TRBV12-3/TRBV12-4	TRBJ2-7	CASRLDSSYEQYF	TGTGCCAGCAGACTGGACAGCTCCTACGAGCAGTACTTC
TRBD1	.	TRBV7-2	TRBJ1-1	CASSYGQGTEAFF	TGTGCCAGCAGCTACGGACAGGGCACTGAAGCTTTCTTT
TRBD1	.	TRBV7-9	TRBJ2-7	CASSSLRTRGTSYEQYF	TGTGCCAGCAGCTCCCTCCGTACCAGGGGGACCTCCTACGAGCAGTACTTC
.	.	TRBV5-5	TRBJ2-5	CASSAPLLGGLGETQYF	TGTGCCAGCAGCGCACCCCTATTGGGGGGTCTTGGGGAGACCCAGTACTTC
TRBD1	.	TRBV29-1	TRBJ1-4	CSGGQEREKLFF	TGCAGCGGGGGACAGGAGAGGGAAAAACTGTTTTTT
TRBD1	.	TRBV19	TRBJ2-1	CASSGGTGIDEQFF	TGTGCCAGTAGTGGAGGGACAGGGATCGATGAGCAGTTCTTC